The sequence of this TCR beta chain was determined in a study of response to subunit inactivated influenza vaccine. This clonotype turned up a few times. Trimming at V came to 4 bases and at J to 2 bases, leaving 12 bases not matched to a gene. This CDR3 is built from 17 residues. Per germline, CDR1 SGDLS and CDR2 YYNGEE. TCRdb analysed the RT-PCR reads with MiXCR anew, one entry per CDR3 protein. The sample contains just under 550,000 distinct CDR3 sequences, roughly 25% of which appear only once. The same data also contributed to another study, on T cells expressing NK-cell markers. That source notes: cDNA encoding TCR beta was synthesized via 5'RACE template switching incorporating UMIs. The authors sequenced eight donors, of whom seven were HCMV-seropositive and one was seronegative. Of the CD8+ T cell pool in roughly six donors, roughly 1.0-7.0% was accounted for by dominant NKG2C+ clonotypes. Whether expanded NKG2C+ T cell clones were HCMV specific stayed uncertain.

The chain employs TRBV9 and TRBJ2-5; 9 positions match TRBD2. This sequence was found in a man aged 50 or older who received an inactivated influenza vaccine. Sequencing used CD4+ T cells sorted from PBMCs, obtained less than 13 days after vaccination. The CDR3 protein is CASSPGVAGAKQETQYF. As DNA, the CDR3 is TGTGCCAGCAGCCCCGGGGTAGCGGGAGCCAAGCAAGAGACCCAGTACTTC.